This entry lists 16 T cell receptor beta chains sequenced from one sample in a study of beta chain features in type 1 diabetes. Of the isolated RNA, all was reverse transcribed, and so the sequenced material was expressed TCRB transcripts. Sequencing was performed with immunoSEQ multiplex PCR; in TCRdb, only in-frame clones are kept and a portion is missing. Of 130,000 to 150,000 clones listed, roughly 10% are singletons. Sequenced sample: naive CD4+ T cells from blood. The receptors stem from a man aged 18 to 30 in good health.

This clone has a handful of counts. The chain joins TRBV2 to TRBJ2-7, with 7 positions matching TRBD2. V was pared by 5 bases and J by 3 bases, with 7 bases of the junction left unmatched. Germline CDR1 SNHLY, CDR2 FYNNEI. This CDR3 has 14 residues. CDR3: CASSYRDYLYEQYF. The CDR3 DNA reads TGTGCCAGCAGTTACCGGGACTACCTCTACGAGCAGTACTTC.

This clone was seen a few times. The chain has TRBV6-6 and TRBJ2-1; D gene uncertain. The CDR3 sequence is 12 residues long. The germline CDR1 and CDR2 sequences are MNHNY and SVGAGI (reference sequence). Deletions cut 2 bases from V and 9 bases from J, with 8 bases between. The CDR3 DNA is TGTGCCAGCAGTTACCGGCAGGCTGAGCAGTTCTTC. This sequence encodes CASSYRQAEQFF.

The chain links TRBV7-3 to TRBJ2-1; no reliable D call. CDR3 length: 15 amino acids. Germline V CDR1 and CDR2: SGHTA, FQGTGA. The V gene lost 1 base and the J gene lost 0 bases, with 7 bases spanning the gap. The CDR3 nucleotides are TGTGCCAGCAGCTTAAAGTATAGCTCCTACAATGAGCAGTTCTTC. It yields the protein CASSLKYSSYNEQFF.

At least ten counts were recorded for this clone. The V call is TRBV19, the J call TRBJ2-7; TRBD1 aligns across 8 bases. Germline lookup yields CDR1 LNHDA and CDR2 SQIVND (reference sequence). Trimming took 2 bases from V and 3 from J; bases not matched to a gene: 0. The CDR3 contains 13 residues. DNA for the CDR3: TGTGCCAGTAGTATAACAGGGGGCTACGAGCAGTACTTC. Encoded protein: CASSITGGYEQYF. Together with reference TRBV19 and TRBJ2-7, the CDR3 gives the full variable domain: DGGITQSPKYLFRKEGQNVTLSCEQNLNHDAMYWYRQDPGQGLRLIYYSQIVNDFQKGDIAEGYSVSREKKESFPLTVTSAQKNPTAFYLCASSITGGYEQYFGPGTRLTVT.

The CDR3 coding sequence is TGTGCCAGCAGCTTGTACGGGACAACGAACACTGAAGCTTTCTTT. As protein: CASSLYGTTNTEAFF. The chain carries TRBV5-5 and TRBJ1-1; D is possibly TRBD1 (6 bases). In germline, CDR1 is SGHKS, CDR2 YYEKEE (reference sequence). CDR3 length equals 15 residues. Trimming pared 1 base from V and 1 base from J, leaving 11 bases between.

The V gene is TRBV9, the J gene TRBJ2-7, with 7 bases matching TRBD2. Germline-derived CDR1 and CDR2 are SGDLS and YYNGEE. There are 15 residues in the CDR3. The V and J ends lost 4 bases and 2 bases, in that order; junction bases with no gene match: 9. CDR3 loop: CASSNGLVSTYEQYF. CDR3 sequence (DNA): TGTGCCAGCAGCAATGGACTAGTTTCGACCTACGAGCAGTACTTC.

This clone was seen more than once but under ten times. The chain recombines TRBV6-6 with TRBJ2-1; 14 bases are a match to TRBD2. This CDR3 contains 16 residues. Germline values: CDR1 MNHNY, CDR2 SVGAGI (reference sequence). The trim removed 6 bases at V and 8 bases at J, leaving 9 bases unmatched. CDR3 loop: CASSRLAGGHDDEQFF. CDR3 in DNA: TGTGCCAGCAGCAGACTAGCGGGGGGGCATGACGATGAGCAGTTCTTC.

The V call is TRBV4-1, the J call TRBJ2-3; a possible D gene is TRBD1 (6 bases). V lost 1 base, J lost 0 bases, and 11 bases lay in between. Germline loops: CDR1 MGHRA, CDR2 YSYEKL. CDR3 length equals 16 residues. CDR3 residues: CASSQGSGASTDTQYF. CDR3 bases: TGCGCCAGCAGCCAAGGGTCAGGGGCTAGCACAGATACGCAGTATTTT.

The chain couples TRBV28 to TRBJ2-7, with 12 bases matching TRBD2. The ends lost 5 bases at V and 3 bases at J; junction bases unmatched: 2. Germline V gives CDR1 MDHEN, CDR2 SYDVKM. This CDR3 contains 14 residues. The CDR3 sequence: CASSASGGDYEQYF. In nucleotides, the CDR3 is TGTGCCAGCAGTGCTAGCGGGGGGGACTACGAGCAGTACTTC. The full variable domain, completed using reference TRBV28 and TRBJ2-7, is DVKVTQSSRYLVKRTGEKVFLECVQDMDHENMFWYRQDPGLGLRLIYFSYDVKMKEKGDIPEGYSVSREKKERFSLILESASTNQTSMYLCASSASGGDYEQYFGPGTRLTVT.

This rearrangement joins TRBV6-4 to TRBJ1-2; no clear D gene. The CDR3 sequence is 14 residues long. The germline V and J ends were trimmed by 0 bases and 4 bases, with 9 bases remaining between them. Germline-derived CDR1 and CDR2 are MRHNA and SNTAGT. The CDR3 region has the DNA TGTGCCAGCAGTGACTCGGTGGGGAGCTATGGCTACACCTTC. Amino acids: CASSDSVGSYGYTF.

This clone occurred a few times. The chain links TRBV7-8 to TRBJ2-2; TRBD1 matches 9 bases. With V trimmed by 5 bases and J by 6 bases, 7 bases remained unmatched. Germline CDR1 SGHVS, CDR2 FQNEAQ. The CDR3 consists of 15 residues. CDR3 region: CASSARDRAAGELFF. The CDR3 nucleotides are TGTGCCAGCAGCGCCCGGGACAGGGCCGCCGGGGAGCTGTTTTTT.

The chain combines TRBV11-2 with TRBJ1-5; tentative D call: TRBD1 (6 bases). The CDR3 length is 17 residues. Germline CDR1 SGHAT, CDR2 FQNNGV. V was pared by 1 base and J by 4 bases, with 17 bases between. CDR3 nucleotides: TGTGCCAGCAGCTTAGTCGGGGGGCTCCGGGGTAATCAGCCCCAGCATTTT. Its protein product is CASSLVGGLRGNQPQHF.

The rearrangement links TRBV5-6 to TRBJ1-5; D unresolved. CDR3 length: 12 residues. Trimming stripped 0 bases from V and 5 bases from J, with 3 bases between. Germline CDR1 is SGHDT and CDR2 is YYEEEE. Here the CDR3 DNA reads TGTGCCAGCAGCTTGGGAGATCAGCCCCAGCATTTT. Translation gives CASSLGDQPQHF.

This clone has a handful of counts. The chain has TRBV4-2 and TRBJ1-1; D is ambiguous. The CDR3 sequence is 14 residues long. V shed 0 bases and J shed 5 bases, with 10 bases lying between them. The germline V gene encodes CDR1 LGHNA and CDR2 YNFKEQ. The chain's CDR3 is CASSQEGRRTEAFF. CDR3 coding DNA: TGTGCCAGCAGCCAAGAGGGGAGGAGGACTGAAGCTTTCTTT.

The chain uses TRBV11-2 and TRBJ1-2; possible D gene TRBD1, 5 bases. This CDR3 has 17 amino acids. Germline CDR1 reads SGHAT; CDR2 reads FQNNGV. Between the trimmed V and J ends, which lost 5 bases and 4 bases, there was a span of 23 bases. In nucleotides, the CDR3 is TGTGCCAGCAGCCCGACTCTCCGGTGGGGGGGAGGCTATGGCTACACCTTC. Translated: CASSPTLRWGGGYGYTF. Full variable domain (rest looked up from reference TRBV11-2 and TRBJ1-2): EAGVAQSPRYKIIEKRQSVAFWCNPISGHATLYWYQQILGQGPKLLIQFQNNGVVDDSQLPKDRFSAERLKGVDSTLKIQPAKLEDSAVYLCASSPTLRWGGGYGYTFGSGTRLTVV.

This clone was observed many times. V is TRBV30 and J is TRBJ2-1, with 9 bases lining up with TRBD1. Germline V gene data show CDR1 as GTSNPN and CDR2 as SVGIG (reference sequence). V trimming: 2 bases; J trimming: 9 bases; junction bases outside the gene matches: 5. The CDR3 is made up of 13 amino acids. Here the CDR3 DNA reads TGTGCCTGGAGTCACGGACAGGGGATTGAGCAGTTCTTC. This codes for CAWSHGQGIEQFF.